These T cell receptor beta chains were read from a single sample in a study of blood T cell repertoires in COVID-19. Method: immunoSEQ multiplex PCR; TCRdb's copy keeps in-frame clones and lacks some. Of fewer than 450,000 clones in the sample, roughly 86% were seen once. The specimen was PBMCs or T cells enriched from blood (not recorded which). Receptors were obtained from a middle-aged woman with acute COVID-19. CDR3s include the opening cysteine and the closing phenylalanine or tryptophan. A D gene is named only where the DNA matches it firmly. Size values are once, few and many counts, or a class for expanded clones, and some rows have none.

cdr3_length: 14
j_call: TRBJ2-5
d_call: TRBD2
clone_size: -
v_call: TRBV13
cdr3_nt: TGTGCCAGCAGCGACGGGGGGGCCCGGGAGACCCAGTACTTC
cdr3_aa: CASSDGGARETQYF

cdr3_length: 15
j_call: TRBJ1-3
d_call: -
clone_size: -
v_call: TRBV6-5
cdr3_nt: TGTGCCAGCAGTTACAAGGGAGAGACTGGAAACACCATATATTTT
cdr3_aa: CASSYKGETGNTIYF

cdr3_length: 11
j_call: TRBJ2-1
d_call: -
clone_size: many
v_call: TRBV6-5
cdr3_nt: TGTGCCAGCAGCTTGTACAATGAGCAGTTCTTC
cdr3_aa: CASSLYNEQFF

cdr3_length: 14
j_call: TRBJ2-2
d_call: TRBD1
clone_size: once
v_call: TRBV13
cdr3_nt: TGTGCCAGCAGATTGGGACAGTACACCGGGGAGCTGTTTTTT
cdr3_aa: CASRLGQYTGELFF

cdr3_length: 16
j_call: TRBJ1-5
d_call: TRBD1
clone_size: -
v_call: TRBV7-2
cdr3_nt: TGTGCCAGCAGCTTAACAGGGGGGTGGAACAATCAGCCCCAGCATTTT
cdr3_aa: CASSLTGGWNNQPQHF

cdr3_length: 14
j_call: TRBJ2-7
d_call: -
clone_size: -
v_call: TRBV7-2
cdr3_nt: TGTGCCAGCAGCTCCCCCTTGGGAGGTCGGGAGCAGTACTTC
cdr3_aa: CASSSPLGGREQYF

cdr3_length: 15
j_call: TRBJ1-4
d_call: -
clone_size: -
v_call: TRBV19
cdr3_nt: TGTGCCAGTAGTAGACGGTGGGAATCGGAGGAGAAACTGTTTTTT
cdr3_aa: CASSRRWESEEKLFF

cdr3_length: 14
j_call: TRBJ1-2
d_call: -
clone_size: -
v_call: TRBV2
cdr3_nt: TGTGCCAGCAGGAGTGGGCGGGGATTCTATGGCTACACCTTC
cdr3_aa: CASRSGRGFYGYTF

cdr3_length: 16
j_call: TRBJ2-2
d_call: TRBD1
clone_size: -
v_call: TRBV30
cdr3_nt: TGTGCCGCCGGGACAGGGGTTATGAGGAACACCGGGGAGCTGTTTTTT
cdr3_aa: CAAGTGVMRNTGELFF

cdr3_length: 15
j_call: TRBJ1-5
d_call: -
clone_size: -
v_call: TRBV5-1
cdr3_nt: TGCGCCAGCAGCTTAGAGGGTTTTGGCAATCAGCCCCAGCATTTT
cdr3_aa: CASSLEGFGNQPQHF

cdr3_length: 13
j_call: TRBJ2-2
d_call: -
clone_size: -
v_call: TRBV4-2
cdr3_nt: TGTGCCAGCAGCCTAGCGCGTACCGGGGAGCTGTTTTTT
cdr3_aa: CASSLARTGELFF

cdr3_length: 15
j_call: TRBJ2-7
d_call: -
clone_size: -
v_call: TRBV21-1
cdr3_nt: TGTGCCAGCAGCAAAGTAACGGGGGGGTTTCACGAGCAGTACTTC
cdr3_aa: CASSKVTGGFHEQYF

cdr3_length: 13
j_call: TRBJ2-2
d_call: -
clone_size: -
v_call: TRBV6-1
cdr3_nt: TGTGCCAGCAGTGACCCGAACACGGGGGAGCTGTTTTTT
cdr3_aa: CASSDPNTGELFF

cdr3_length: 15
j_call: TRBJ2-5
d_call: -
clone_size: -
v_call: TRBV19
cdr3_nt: TGTGCCAGTAGTCACCCTGGTGAGGCACAAGAGACCCAGTACTTC
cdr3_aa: CASSHPGEAQETQYF

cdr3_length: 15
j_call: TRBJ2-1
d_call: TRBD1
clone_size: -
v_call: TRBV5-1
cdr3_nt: TGCGCCAGCAGCATATCCGGGACAGTCGAAAATGAGCAGTTCTTC
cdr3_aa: CASSISGTVENEQFF

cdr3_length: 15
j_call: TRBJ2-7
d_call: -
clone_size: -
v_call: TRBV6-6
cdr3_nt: TGTGCCAGCAGTTACTCGCGGGGAGATTCCTACGAGCAGTACTTC
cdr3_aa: CASSYSRGDSYEQYF

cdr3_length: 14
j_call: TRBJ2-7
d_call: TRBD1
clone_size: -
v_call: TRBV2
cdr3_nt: TGTGCAAACAAACCCCGGTCACAGGGGAGCGAGCAGTACTTC
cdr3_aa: CANKPRSQGSEQYF

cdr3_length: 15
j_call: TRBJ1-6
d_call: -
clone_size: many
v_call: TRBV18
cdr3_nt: TGTGCCAGCTCACCGCAACAGGGTTTAGAATCACCCCTCCACTTT
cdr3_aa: CASSPQQGLESPLHF

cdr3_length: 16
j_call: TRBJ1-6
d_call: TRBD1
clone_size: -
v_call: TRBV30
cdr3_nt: TGTGCGGGTGATGACGGGACAGGGGGGGTCGGTTCACCCCTCCACTTT
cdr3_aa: CAGDDGTGGVGSPLHF

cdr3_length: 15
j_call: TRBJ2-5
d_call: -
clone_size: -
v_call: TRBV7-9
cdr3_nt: TGTGCCAGCAGCTCTCTTTGGTCGGGGAGGGAGACCCAGTACTTC
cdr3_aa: CASSSLWSGRETQYF

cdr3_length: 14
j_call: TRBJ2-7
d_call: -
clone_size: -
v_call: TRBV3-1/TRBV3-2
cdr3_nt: TGTGCCAGCAGCCAAGAGCTAGCATCCTACGAGCAGTACTTC
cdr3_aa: CASSQELASYEQYF

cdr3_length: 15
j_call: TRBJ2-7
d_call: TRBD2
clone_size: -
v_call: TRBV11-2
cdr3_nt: TGTGCCAGCAGCCGTGGAGCGGGGGGCCTCTACGAGCAGTACTTC
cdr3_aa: CASSRGAGGLYEQYF

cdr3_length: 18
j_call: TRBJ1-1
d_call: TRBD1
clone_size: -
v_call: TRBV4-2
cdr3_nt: TGTGCCAGCAGCCAAGATCCCGGGACAGGGGTTTTTGGAACTGAAGCTTTCTTT
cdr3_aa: CASSQDPGTGVFGTEAFF

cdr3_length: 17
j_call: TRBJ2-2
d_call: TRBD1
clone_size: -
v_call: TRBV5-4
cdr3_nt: TGTGCCAGCAGCCCAACCAGGACAGGGACCAACACCGGGGAGCTGTTTTTT
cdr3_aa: CASSPTRTGTNTGELFF

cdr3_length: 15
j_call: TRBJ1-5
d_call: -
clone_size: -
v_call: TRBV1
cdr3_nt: TGCACCAGCAGCCAAGATCTTCCCTCCAATCAGCCCCAGCATTTT
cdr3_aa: CTSSQDLPSNQPQHF

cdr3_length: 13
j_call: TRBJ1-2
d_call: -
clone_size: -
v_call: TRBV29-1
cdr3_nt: TGCAGCGTAACCTCCCGAGGAGTAGATGGCTACACCTTC
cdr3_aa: CSVTSRGVDGYTF

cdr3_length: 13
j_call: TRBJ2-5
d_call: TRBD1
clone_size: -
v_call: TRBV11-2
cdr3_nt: TGTGCCAGCAGCTTGACAGGGATGCAGACCCAGTACTTC
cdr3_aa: CASSLTGMQTQYF

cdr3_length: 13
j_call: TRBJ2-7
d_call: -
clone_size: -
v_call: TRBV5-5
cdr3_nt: TGTGCCAGCAGCTTGACAGGGCCATACGAGCAGTACTTC
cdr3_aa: CASSLTGPYEQYF

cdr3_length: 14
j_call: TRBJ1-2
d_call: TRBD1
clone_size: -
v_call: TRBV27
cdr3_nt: TGTGCCAGCAGTGCGGCGACAGGGTTATATGGCTACACCTTC
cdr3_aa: CASSAATGLYGYTF

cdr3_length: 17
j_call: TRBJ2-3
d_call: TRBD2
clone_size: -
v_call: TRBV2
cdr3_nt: TGTGCCAGCAGTGGGACTAGCGGGGGGCGTCGCACAGATACGCAGTATTTT
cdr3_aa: CASSGTSGGRRTDTQYF

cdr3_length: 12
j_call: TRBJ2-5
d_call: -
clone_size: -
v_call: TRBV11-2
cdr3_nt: TGTGCCAGCCGGGGGTTCCAAGAGACCCAGTACTTC
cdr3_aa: CASRGFQETQYF

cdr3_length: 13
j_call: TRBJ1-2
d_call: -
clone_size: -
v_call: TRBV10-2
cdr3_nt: TGCGCCAGCAGTGACCCAGCTAACTATGGCTACACCTTC
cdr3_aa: CASSDPANYGYTF

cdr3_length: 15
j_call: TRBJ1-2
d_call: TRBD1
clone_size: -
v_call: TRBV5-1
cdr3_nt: TGCGCCAGCAGCGACGGACAGGGCCGTGGGTATGGCTACACCTTC
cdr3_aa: CASSDGQGRGYGYTF

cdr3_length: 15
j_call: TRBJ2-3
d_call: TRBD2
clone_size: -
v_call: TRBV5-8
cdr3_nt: TGTGCCAGCAGCCCACGGACTAGCGGCACAGATACGCAGTATTTT
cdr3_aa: CASSPRTSGTDTQYF

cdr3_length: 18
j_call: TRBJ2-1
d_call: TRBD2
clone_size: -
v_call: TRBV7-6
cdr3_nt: TGTGCCAGCAGCTTAGTGGCCGGGGGGGCGTTAGGGTCCAATGAGCAGTTCTTC
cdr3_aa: CASSLVAGGALGSNEQFF

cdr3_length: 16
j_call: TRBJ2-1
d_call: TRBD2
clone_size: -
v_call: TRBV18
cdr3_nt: TGTGCCAGCTCACGCCCTCTAGCGGGGGGTTACAATGAGCAGTTCTTC
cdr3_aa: CASSRPLAGGYNEQFF

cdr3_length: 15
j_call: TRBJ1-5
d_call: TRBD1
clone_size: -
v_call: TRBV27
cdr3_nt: TGTGCCAGCAGTTTAGGACAGGGGGTTGGACAGCCCCAGCATTTT
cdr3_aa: CASSLGQGVGQPQHF

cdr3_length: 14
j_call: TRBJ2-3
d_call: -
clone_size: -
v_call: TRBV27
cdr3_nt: TGTGCCAGCAGGACTCCTAAACGCACAGATACGCAGTATTTT
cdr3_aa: CASRTPKRTDTQYF

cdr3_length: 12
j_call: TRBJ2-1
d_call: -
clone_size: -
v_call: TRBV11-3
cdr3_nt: TGTGCCAGCAGCTTAGCCCCGAATGAGCAGTTCTTC
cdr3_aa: CASSLAPNEQFF

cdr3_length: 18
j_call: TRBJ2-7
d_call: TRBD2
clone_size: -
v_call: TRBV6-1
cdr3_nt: TGTGCCAGCAGTGAATTGGGACTAGCGGGGGGGCCGGGGTACGAGCAGTACTTC
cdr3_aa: CASSELGLAGGPGYEQYF

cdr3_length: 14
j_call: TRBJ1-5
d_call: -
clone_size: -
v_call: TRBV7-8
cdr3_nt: TGTGCCAGCAGCTTAGTCCGGGGTCGGCAGCCCCAGCATTTT
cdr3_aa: CASSLVRGRQPQHF

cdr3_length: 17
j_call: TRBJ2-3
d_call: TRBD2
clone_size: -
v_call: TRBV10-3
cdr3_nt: TGTGCCATCAGTGATCTAGCGGGGGGGCCAGGGATAGATACGCAGTATTTT
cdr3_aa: CAISDLAGGPGIDTQYF

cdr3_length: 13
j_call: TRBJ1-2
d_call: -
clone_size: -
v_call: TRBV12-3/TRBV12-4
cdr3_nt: TGTGCCAGCAGCTGGGGGGGGAACTATGGCTACACCTTC
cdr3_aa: CASSWGGNYGYTF

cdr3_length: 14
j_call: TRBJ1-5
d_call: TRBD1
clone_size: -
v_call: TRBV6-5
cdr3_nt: TGTGCCAGCAGGGGGACAGGGTTAGGTCAGCCCCAGCATTTT
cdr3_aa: CASRGTGLGQPQHF

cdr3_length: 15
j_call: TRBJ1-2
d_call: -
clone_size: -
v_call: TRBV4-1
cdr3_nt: TGCGCCAGCAGCCAAGAAACATTGGACTACTATGGCTACACCTTC
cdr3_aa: CASSQETLDYYGYTF

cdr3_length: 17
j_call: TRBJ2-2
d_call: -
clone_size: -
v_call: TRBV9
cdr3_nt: TGTGCCAGCAGCGCGAGTGTGTCTGATTCGAACACCGGGGAGCTGTTTTTT
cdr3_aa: CASSASVSDSNTGELFF

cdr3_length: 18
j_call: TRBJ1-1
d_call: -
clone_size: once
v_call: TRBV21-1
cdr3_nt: TGTGCCAGCACCACCGTGGTGGGGGGGGCAACGGGGTGCACTGAAGCTTTCTTT
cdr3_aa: CASTTVVGGATGCTEAFF

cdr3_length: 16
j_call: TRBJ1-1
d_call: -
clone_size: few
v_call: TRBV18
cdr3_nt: TGTGCCAGCTCACCAAGAGGTATTGATATGAACACTGAAGCTTTCTTT
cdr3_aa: CASSPRGIDMNTEAFF

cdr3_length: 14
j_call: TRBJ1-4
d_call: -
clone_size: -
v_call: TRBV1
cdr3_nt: TGCACCAGCCCAGTGGGGGGATTGAATGAAAAACTGTTTTTT
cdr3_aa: CTSPVGGLNEKLFF

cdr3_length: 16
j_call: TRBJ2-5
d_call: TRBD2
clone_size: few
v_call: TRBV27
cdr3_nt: TGTGCCAGCAGTCCACCGGGACTAACGGCGGGGGAGACCCAGTACTTC
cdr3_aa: CASSPPGLTAGETQYF

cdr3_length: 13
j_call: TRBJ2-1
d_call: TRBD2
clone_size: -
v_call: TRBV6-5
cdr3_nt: TGTGCCAGCGAACTAGCGGAGACAAATGAGCAGTTCTTC
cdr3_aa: CASELAETNEQFF